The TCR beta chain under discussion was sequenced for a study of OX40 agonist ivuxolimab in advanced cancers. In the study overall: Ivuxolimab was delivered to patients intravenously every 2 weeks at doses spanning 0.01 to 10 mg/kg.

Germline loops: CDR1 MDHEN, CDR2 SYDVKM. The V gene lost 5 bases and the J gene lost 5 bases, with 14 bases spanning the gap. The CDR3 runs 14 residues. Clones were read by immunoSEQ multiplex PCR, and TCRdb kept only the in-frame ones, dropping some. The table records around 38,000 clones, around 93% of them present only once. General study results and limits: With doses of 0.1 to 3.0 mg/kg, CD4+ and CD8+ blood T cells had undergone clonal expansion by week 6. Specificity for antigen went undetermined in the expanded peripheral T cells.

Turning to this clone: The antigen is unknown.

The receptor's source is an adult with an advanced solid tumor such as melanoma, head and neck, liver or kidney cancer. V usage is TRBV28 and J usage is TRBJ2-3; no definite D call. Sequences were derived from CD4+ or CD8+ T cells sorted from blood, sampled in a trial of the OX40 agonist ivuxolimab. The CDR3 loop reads CASSSSWFGDTQYF. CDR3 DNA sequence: TGTGCCAGCAGTAGTAGTTGGTTCGGAGATACGCAGTATTTT.